This TCR beta chain was recovered during a study of OX40 agonist ivuxolimab in advanced cancers. Study summary: Given to patients was ivuxolimab, an agonistic anti-OX40 (CD134) antibody. Eligibility rules accepted prior anti-PD-1, anti-PD-L1 or anti-CTLA-4 therapy, and 40% to 50% had some.

Assay: immunoSEQ multiplex PCR; the TCRdb copy retains only in-frame clones and omits some. The sample records about 44,000 clones, 70% to 90% being singletons. CDR3 length: 13 amino acids. V lost 3 bases and J 6 bases, leaving 8 bases between the germline ends. Germline-derived CDR1 and CDR2 are SNHLY and FYNNEI. The genes are TRBV2 and TRBJ2-2; no definite D call. Sample: CD4+ or CD8+ T cells sorted from blood, taken in a trial of the OX40 agonist ivuxolimab. This TCR was sampled from an adult with an advanced solid tumor such as melanoma, head and neck, liver or kidney cancer. In DNA form, the CDR3 reads TGTGCCAGCAGTGAGAGTGGATCCGGGGAGCTGTTTTTT. It yields the protein CASSESGSGELFF.